This entry describes one T cell receptor beta chain. From the reads, TCRdb called clonotypes with MiXCR, one entry per CDR3 protein. This table holds about 360,000 distinct CDR3 sequences, around a sixth found once. The sample belongs to a study of T cell repertoires in cytomegalovirus infection. Study in general: TCR beta signatures that were public indicated CMV infection and matching HLA type.

The germline V gene has CDR1 DFQATT and CDR2 SNEGSKA (reference sequence). This CDR3 is 11 amino acids long. Trimming cost V 4 bases and J 4 bases, with 7 bases left between them. Material: PBMCs. The sequence derives from a human donor in good health (CMV status not recorded). Some clones in this sample may be carry-over from other donors' samples. The V call is TRBV20-1, the J call TRBJ2-5, with D unresolved. CDR3 bases: TGCAGTGCTACCCTCGGAGAGACCCAGTACTTC. This encodes CSATLGETQYF.